These 9 T cell receptor beta chains share one sample of origin, sequenced in a study of shared clonotypes between healthy human individuals. Sequencing was performed with immunoSEQ multiplex PCR; in TCRdb, only in-frame clones are kept and a portion is missing. The profile covers approximately 2.5 million clones, with approximately 93% appearing a single time and more than 0.35% taken by the ten largest. The sequencing sample was made of naive CD4+ T cells from PBMCs. Stated subset: CD45RA+ positively selected. These receptors originate from a man aged 18 to 35 in good health. Some clones in this sample may be carry-over from other donors' samples.

The chain is built from TRBV28 and TRBJ1-4; tentative D call: TRBD1 (5 bases). The length of the CDR3 is 14 residues. Trimming cost V 2 bases and J 6 bases, with 10 bases left between them. Germline V gene lookup returns CDR1 MDHEN and CDR2 SYDVKM. CDR3 protein: CASSLAGIDEKLFF. The CDR3 coding sequence is TGTGCCAGCAGTTTAGCAGGGATAGATGAAAAACTGTTTTTT.

The chain is built from TRBV7-2 and TRBJ2-3, with D tentatively TRBD2 (6 bases). V was clipped by 4 bases and J by 3 bases, with 17 bases between them. CDR3 size: 16 residues. Germline loops: CDR1 SGHTA, CDR2 FQGNSA. This CDR3 is CASSSLATRGTDTQYF. DNA of the CDR3: TGTGCCAGCAGCTCGCTAGCGACAAGGGGTACAGATACGCAGTATTTT.

The genes are TRBV5-6 and TRBJ2-1; 14 bases agree with TRBD2. With V trimmed by 1 base and J by 10 bases, 7 bases remained unmatched. This CDR3 has 16 amino acids. Germline CDR1 is SGHDT and CDR2 is YYEEEE. The CDR3 DNA sequence: TGTGCCAGCAGCTTGCGACTAGCGGGAGGGCCCGGAGAGCAGTTCTTC. It encodes CASSLRLAGGPGEQFF.

The CDR3 coding sequence is TGTGCCATCAGTGGTAATAGCGGGAGGGCAGAGGGTGAGCAGTTCTTC. Translating it yields CAISGNSGRAEGEQFF. The chain couples TRBV10-3 to TRBJ2-1, with 11 positions matching TRBD2. V lost 4 bases and J lost 9; bases outside the gene matches: 11. The CDR3 contains 16 residues. Germline V CDR1 and CDR2: ENHRY, SYGVKD.

V gene TRBV5-1 combines with J gene TRBJ2-2; 10 bases match TRBD2. With V trimmed by 7 bases and J by 1 base, 13 bases remained unmatched. Germline lookup yields CDR1 SGHRS and CDR2 YFSETQ. This CDR3 contains 18 residues. CDR3 in amino acids: CASQVSPSGSGNTGELFF. DNA of the CDR3: TGCGCCAGCCAAGTAAGTCCTAGCGGGAGCGGGAACACCGGGGAGCTGTTTTTT.

The rearrangement links TRBV19 to TRBJ2-7; 8 bases are shared with TRBD2. The trim removed 8 bases at V and 1 base at J, leaving 7 bases unmatched. Germline V gives CDR1 LNHDA, CDR2 SQIVND (reference sequence). The CDR3 totals 14 residues. CDR3 region: CASRISGSSYEQYF. The CDR3 DNA sequence: TGTGCCAGTCGGATAAGCGGGAGTTCCTACGAGCAGTACTTC. The entire variable domain, with the rest obtained from reference TRBV19 and TRBJ2-7, is as follows: DGGITQSPKYLFRKEGQNVTLSCEQNLNHDAMYWYRQDPGQGLRLIYYSQIVNDFQKGDIAEGYSVSREKKESFPLTVTSAQKNPTAFYLCASRISGSSYEQYFGPGTRLTVT.

The chain carries TRBV27 and TRBJ2-5; D gene uncertain. Germline CDR1 MNHEY, CDR2 SMNVEV (reference sequence). Between the trimmed V and J ends, which lost 8 bases and 5 bases, there was a span of 15 bases. The CDR3 loop spans 13 amino acids. CDR3 DNA sequence: TGTGCCAGCGGCCCTCGAAGGTCGGAGACCCAGTACTTC. Its translation: CASGPRRSETQYF.

This chain joins TRBV7-2 and TRBJ1-2, with D hard to call. In germline, CDR1 is SGHTA, CDR2 FQGNSA. V was trimmed by 5 bases and J by 8 bases, leaving 9 bases between them. The CDR3 loop spans 11 amino acids. The CDR3 coding sequence is TGTGCCAGCAGCACCGCCTGGGGCTACACCTTC. As protein: CASSTAWGYTF.

The CDR3 protein is CASSLGLEGRTSYQETQYF. The CDR3 nucleotides read TGTGCCAGCAGCCTGGGCCTTGAGGGACGGACATCTTACCAAGAGACCCAGTACTTC. This chain joins TRBV21-1 and TRBJ2-5. TRBV21-1 is listed as a pseudogene. This CDR3 is built from 19 residues.